Below are 18 T cell receptor beta chains sequenced from a single sample in a study of spatial heterogeneity in lung cancer. MiXCR was run by TCRdb on the 5' RACE reads, yielding one entry per CDR3 protein. This sample yields some 83,000 distinct CDR3 sequences, of which 8% are seen a single time; 6.8% belongs to the top ten. The time point was: sample taken at primary tumor resection. The sample here was PBMCs, taken at surgery. The receptors come from a male donor with early-stage non-small cell lung cancer.

The sample holds many counts of this clonotype. V and J are TRBV6-1 and TRBJ1-3; no definite D call. This CDR3 comprises 14 residues. CDR1 is MNHNS and CDR2 is SASEGT in the germline V gene. Trimming took off 5 bases at V and 3 bases at J, with 11 bases between the two ends. The CDR3 reads CASSRREDGNTIYF. For the CDR3, the DNA is TGTGCCAGCAGTCGACGGGAAGATGGAAACACCATATATTTT.

Ten or more counts support this clonotype. CDR3 in amino acids: CSARDTRDNGTGELFF. DNA for the CDR3: TGCAGCGCCCGAGATACCCGGGATAATGGCACCGGGGAGCTGTTTTTT. The chain employs TRBV29-1 and TRBJ2-2, with a weak D call TRBD2 (5 bases). Germline V CDR1 and CDR2: SQVTM, ANQGSEA. The CDR3 sequence is 16 residues long. The V end lost 7 bases, the J end lost 4 bases, and 22 bases lay between the germline ends.

A few counts support this clonotype. V and J are TRBV7-2 and TRBJ1-2; TRBD1 matches at 12 bases. J lost 4 bases, V lost 7 bases, and 7 bases had no gene match. The CDR3 runs 15 residues. CDR1 SGHTA and CDR2 FQGNSA come from the germline V gene. The CDR3 here is CASTRDRGRSYGYTF. Here the CDR3 DNA reads TGTGCCAGCACACGGGACAGGGGGCGCAGCTATGGCTACACCTTC.

This clonotype has at least ten counts. The V call is TRBV7-9, the J call TRBJ2-3; D is uncertain. The V gene's germline CDR1 is SEHNR and CDR2 FQNEAQ (reference sequence). V was shortened by 3 bases and J by 4 bases, with 11 bases between the two germline ends. This CDR3 has 14 amino acids. CDR3 coding DNA: TGTGCCAGCAGCTTCACCCAACCCCCAGATACGCAGTATTTT. Protein product: CASSFTQPPDTQYF.

This chain links TRBV5-4 with TRBJ2-1; D perhaps matches TRBD2 (5 bases). The CDR3 extends over 14 amino acids. Germline values: CDR1 SGHNT, CDR2 YYREEE (reference sequence). The germline V and J ends were trimmed by 4 bases and 8 bases, with 16 bases remaining between them. CDR3 region: CASSRIREIDEQFF. CDR3 nucleotide sequence: TGTGCCAGCAGCCGAATCCGGGAAATCGATGAGCAGTTCTTC.

The sample holds a few counts of this clonotype. The V call is TRBV20-1, the J call TRBJ1-5; unclear D gene. This CDR3 has 15 residues. The germline V and J ends were trimmed by 2 bases and 5 bases, with 16 bases remaining between them. Germline CDR1 is DFQATT and CDR2 is SNEGSKA (reference sequence). CDR3 region: CSARIPELVDQPQHF. The CDR3 bases are TGCAGTGCTAGAATACCCGAACTGGTCGATCAGCCCCAGCATTTT.

This clonotype has just a few counts. The CDR3 loop reads CASGPGMNTEAFF. The DNA for the CDR3 is TGCGCCAGCGGACCTGGAATGAACACTGAAGCTTTCTTT. The V gene is TRBV5-1, the J gene TRBJ1-1; the D is unclear. CDR3 length: 13 amino acids. Germline V gives CDR1 SGHRS, CDR2 YFSETQ. V was pared by 7 bases and J by 0 bases, with 10 bases between.

This clonotype has just a few counts. The rearrangement uses TRBV19 and TRBJ2-1; possibly TRBD2 for D (5 bases). The CDR3 contains 13 residues. The germline gives CDR1 LNHDA, CDR2 SQIVND (reference sequence). Trimming took 6 bases from V and 4 from J, leaving 10 bases between them. DNA for the CDR3: TGTGCCAGTAGAACTAGGGAGTACAATGAGCAGTTCTTC. Its protein product is CASRTREYNEQFF.

Notes on this clonotype: A much larger clone lies a single base off, so this may be a read error. The rearrangement uses TRBV7-2 and TRBJ1-5, with a tentative D call TRBD1 (5 bases). The CDR3 spans 12 residues. Trimming stripped 5 bases from V and 9 bases from J, with 11 bases between. The germline gives CDR1 SGHTA, CDR2 FQGNSA. CDR3 region: CASSGGSRPQHF. In nucleotides, the CDR3 is TGTGCCAGCAGCGGGGGAAGTCGGCCCCAGCATTTT.

This clonotype turned up a few times. The chain carries TRBV12-3 or TRBV12-4 and TRBJ2-5; D may be TRBD1 (6 bases). The germline V and J ends were trimmed by 5 bases and 5 bases, with 18 bases remaining between them. This CDR3 is 15 amino acids long. The CDR3: CASSPGSGQRETQYF. CDR3 DNA: TGTGCCAGCAGTCCGGGGTCGGGACAAAGGGAGACCCAGTACTTC.

This clonotype was recorded at least ten times. The chain carries TRBV6-5 and TRBJ2-7, with no clear D. Germline CDR1 and CDR2: MNHEY and SVGAGI. The V end was cut by 2 bases, the J end by 4 bases, with 15 bases between. The CDR3 spans 15 residues. CDR3 DNA: TGTGCCAGCAGTTACGGGTCCCCTCCGACTTACGAGCAGTACTTC. Protein product: CASSYGSPPTYEQYF.

This clonotype has at least ten counts. CDR3 in DNA: TGTGCCAGCGGGTCCGACAATGAGCAGTTCTTC. It translates to CASGSDNEQFF. V is TRBV3-1 and J is TRBJ2-1, with D unclear. Germline V lookup: CDR1 LGHDT, CDR2 YNNKEL (reference sequence). The CDR3 is made up of 11 amino acids. V was shortened by 8 bases and J by 5 bases, with 7 bases between the two germline ends.

In this sample, this clonotype turned up a few times. The chain couples TRBV7-9 to TRBJ1-2, with D possibly TRBD1 on 5 matching bases. The V end was cut by 0 bases, the J end by 4 bases, with 9 bases between. The CDR3 contains 14 residues. CDR1 is SEHNR and CDR2 is FQNEAQ in the germline V gene (reference sequence). CDR3 amino acids: CASSLAPGLYGYTF. The CDR3 DNA reads TGTGCCAGCAGCTTAGCTCCAGGGCTCTATGGCTACACCTTC.

This clonotype turned up a few times. V usage is TRBV18 and J usage is TRBJ2-1; D remains ambiguous. From germline, CDR1 is KGHSH and CDR2 LQKENI. The CDR3 sequence is 13 residues long. Trimming stripped 3 bases from V and 8 bases from J, with 11 bases between. The CDR3 coding sequence is TGTGCCAGCTCACCGAGATCGGCGGATGAGCAGTTCTTC. It specifies CASSPRSADEQFF.

Only a few counts were recorded for this clonotype. This may be a read error, as it is one base from a much larger clone. V is TRBV6-5 and J is TRBJ2-2; D call uncertain. The V and J ends lost 5 bases and 2 bases respectively, with 0 bases between them. CDR1 is MNHEY and CDR2 is SVGAGI in the germline V gene. The CDR3 extends over 11 amino acids. CDR3 coding DNA: TGTGCCAGCAGTAACACCGGGGAGCTGTTTTTT. Encoded protein: CASSNTGELFF.

The table lists this clonotype with a few counts. The rearrangement joins TRBV5-1 to TRBJ1-1; D unclear. Deletions cut 0 bases from V and 0 bases from J, with 9 bases between. Germline V gives CDR1 SGHRS, CDR2 YFSETQ. The CDR3 contains 15 residues. The CDR3 coding sequence is TGCGCCAGCAGCTTGGGTTCCAGCCTGAACACTGAAGCTTTCTTT. Residues: CASSLGSSLNTEAFF.

This clonotype was observed at least ten times. The V and J genes are TRBV5-6 and TRBJ2-2; 9 bases line up with TRBD2. The CDR3 has 15 residues. Germline loops: CDR1 SGHDT, CDR2 YYEEEE. Trimming took 0 bases from V and 6 from J; bases not matched to a gene: 3. For the CDR3, the DNA is TGTGCCAGCAGCTTGGGGACTAGCGTTTCCGGGGAGCTGTTTTTT. It yields the protein CASSLGTSVSGELFF. Full variable domain (remainder filled in from reference TRBV5-6 and TRBJ2-2): DAGVTQSPTHLIKTRGQQVTLRCSPKSGHDTVSWYQQALGQGPQFIFQYYEEEERQRGNFPDRFSGHQFPNYSSELNVNALLLGDSALYLCASSLGTSVSGELFFGEGSRLTVL.

This clonotype was recorded at least ten times. The V call is TRBV30, the J call TRBJ2-3, with a weak D call TRBD2 (6 bases). Germline V gene data show CDR1 as GTSNPN and CDR2 as SVGIG (reference sequence). V gave up 4 bases and J gave up 2 bases, with 16 bases separating them. The CDR3 runs 15 residues. CDR3 DNA sequence: TGTGCCTGGACAGGAGGGAACGGTCCCACAGATACGCAGTATTTT. Amino acids: CAWTGGNGPTDTQYF.